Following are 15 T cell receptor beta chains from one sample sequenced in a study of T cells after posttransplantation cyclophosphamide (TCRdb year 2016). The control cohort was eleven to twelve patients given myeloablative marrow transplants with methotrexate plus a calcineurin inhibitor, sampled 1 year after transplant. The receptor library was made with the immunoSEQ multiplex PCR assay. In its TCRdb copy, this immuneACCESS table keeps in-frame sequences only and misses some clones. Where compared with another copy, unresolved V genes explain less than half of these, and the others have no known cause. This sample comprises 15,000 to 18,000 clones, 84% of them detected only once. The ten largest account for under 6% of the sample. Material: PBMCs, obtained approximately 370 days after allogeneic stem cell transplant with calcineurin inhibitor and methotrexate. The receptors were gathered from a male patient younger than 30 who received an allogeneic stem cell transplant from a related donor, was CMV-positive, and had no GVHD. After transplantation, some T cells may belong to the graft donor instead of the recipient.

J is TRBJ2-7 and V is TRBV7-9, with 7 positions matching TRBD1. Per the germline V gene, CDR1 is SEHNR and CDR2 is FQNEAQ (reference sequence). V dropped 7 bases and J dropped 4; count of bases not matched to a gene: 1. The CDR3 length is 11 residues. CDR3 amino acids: CASTRGYEQYF. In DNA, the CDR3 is TGTGCCAGCACCAGGGGGTACGAGCAGTACTTC.

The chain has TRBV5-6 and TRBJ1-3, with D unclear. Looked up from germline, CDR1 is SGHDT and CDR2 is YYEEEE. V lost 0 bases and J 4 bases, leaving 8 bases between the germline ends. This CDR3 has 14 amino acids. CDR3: CASSLESGGNTIYF. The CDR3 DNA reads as TGTGCCAGCAGCTTGGAATCCGGGGGAAACACCATATATTTT.

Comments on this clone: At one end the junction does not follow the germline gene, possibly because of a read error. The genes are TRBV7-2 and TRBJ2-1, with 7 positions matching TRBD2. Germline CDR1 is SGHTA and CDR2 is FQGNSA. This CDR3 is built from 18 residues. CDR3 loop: CASSLRSLSGIAYSEQFF. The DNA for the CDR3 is TGTGCCAGCAGCTTAAGGTCCTTAAGCGGGATCGCCTACAGTGAGCAGTTCTTC.

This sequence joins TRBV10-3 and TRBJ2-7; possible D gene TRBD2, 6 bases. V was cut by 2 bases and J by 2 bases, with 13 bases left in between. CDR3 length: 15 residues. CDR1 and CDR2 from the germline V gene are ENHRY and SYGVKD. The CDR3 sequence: CAISEPELAPYEQYF. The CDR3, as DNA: TGTGCCATCAGTGAGCCGGAGCTAGCGCCCTACGAGCAGTACTTC.

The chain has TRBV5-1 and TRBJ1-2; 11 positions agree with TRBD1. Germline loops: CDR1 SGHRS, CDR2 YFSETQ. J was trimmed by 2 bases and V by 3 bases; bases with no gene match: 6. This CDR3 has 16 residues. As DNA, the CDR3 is TGCGCCAGCAGCTCTCGGACAGGGGGCGCAAACTATGGCTACACCTTC. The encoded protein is CASSSRTGGANYGYTF.

CDR3 sequence reads: CASSQGTYEQYF. Written as DNA, the CDR3 is TGTGCCAGCAGCCAGGGGACCTACGAGCAGTACTTC. The chain couples TRBV27 to TRBJ2-7, with D tentatively TRBD1 (6 bases). In germline, CDR1 is MNHEY, CDR2 SMNVEV (reference sequence). The CDR3 consists of 12 residues. The V and J ends lost 6 bases and 2 bases respectively, with 8 bases between them.

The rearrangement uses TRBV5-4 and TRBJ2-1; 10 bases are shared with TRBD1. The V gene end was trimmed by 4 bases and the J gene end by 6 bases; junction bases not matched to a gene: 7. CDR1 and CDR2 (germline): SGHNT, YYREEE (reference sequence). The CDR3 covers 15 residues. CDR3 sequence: CASSEGQGRLNEQFF. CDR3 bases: TGTGCCAGCAGCGAGGGACAGGGGAGGCTCAATGAGCAGTTCTTC.

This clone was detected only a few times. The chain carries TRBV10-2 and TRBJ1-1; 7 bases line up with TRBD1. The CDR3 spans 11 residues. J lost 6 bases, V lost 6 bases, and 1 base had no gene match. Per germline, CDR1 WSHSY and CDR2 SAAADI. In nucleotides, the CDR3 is TGCGCCAGCAGGACAGGGCCTGAAGCTTTCTTT. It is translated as CASRTGPEAFF.

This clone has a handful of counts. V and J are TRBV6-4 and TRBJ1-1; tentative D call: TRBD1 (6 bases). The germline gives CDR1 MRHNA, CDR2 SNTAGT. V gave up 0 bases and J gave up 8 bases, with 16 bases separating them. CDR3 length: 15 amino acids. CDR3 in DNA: TGTGCCAGCAGTGACTCGTCAGGGGCGTCCCACGAAGCTTTCTTT. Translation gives CASSDSSGASHEAFF.

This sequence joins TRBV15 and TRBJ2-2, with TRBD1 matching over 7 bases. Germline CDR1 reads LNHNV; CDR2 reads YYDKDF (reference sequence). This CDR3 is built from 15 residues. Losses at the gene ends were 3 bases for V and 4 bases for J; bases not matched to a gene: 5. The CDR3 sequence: CATSSDRGPTGELFF. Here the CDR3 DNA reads TGTGCCACCAGCAGTGATAGGGGGCCCACCGGGGAGCTGTTTTTT. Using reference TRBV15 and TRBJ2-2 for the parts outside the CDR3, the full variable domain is DAMVIQNPRYQVTQFGKPVTLSCSQTLNHNVMYWYQQKSSQAPKLLFHYYDKDFNNEADTPDNFQSRRPNTSFCFLDIRSPGLGDTAMYLCATSSDRGPTGELFFGEGSRLTVL.

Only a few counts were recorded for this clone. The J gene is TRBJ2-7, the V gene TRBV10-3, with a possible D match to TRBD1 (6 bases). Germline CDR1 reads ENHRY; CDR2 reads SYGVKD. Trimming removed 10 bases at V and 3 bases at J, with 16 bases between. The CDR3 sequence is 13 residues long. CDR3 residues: CATEGDENYEQYF. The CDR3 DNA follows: TGTGCCACCGAGGGGGACGAGAACTACGAGCAGTACTTC.

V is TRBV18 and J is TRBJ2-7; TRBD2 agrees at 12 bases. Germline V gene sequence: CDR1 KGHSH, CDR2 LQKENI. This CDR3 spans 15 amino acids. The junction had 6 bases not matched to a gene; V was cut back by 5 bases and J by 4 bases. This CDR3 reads CASSFGLAGLYEQYF. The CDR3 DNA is TGTGCCAGCTCATTCGGACTAGCGGGATTATACGAGCAGTACTTC.

The CDR3: CATSRARDRGYGYTF. For the CDR3, the DNA is TGTGCCACCAGCAGAGCCCGGGACAGGGGCTATGGCTACACCTTC. The rearrangement links TRBV15 to TRBJ1-2; 10 bases fit TRBD1. The CDR3 totals 15 residues. Trimming at V came to 1 base and at J to 4 bases, leaving 3 bases not matched to a gene. CDR1 is LNHNV and CDR2 is YYDKDF in the germline V gene (reference sequence).

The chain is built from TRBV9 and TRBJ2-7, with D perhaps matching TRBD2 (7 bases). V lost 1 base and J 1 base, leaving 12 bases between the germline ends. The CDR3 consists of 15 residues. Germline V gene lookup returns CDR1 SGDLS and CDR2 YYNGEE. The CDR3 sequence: CASSVNGGASYEQYF. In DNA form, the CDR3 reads TGTGCCAGCAGCGTAAATGGGGGGGCTTCCTACGAGCAGTACTTC.

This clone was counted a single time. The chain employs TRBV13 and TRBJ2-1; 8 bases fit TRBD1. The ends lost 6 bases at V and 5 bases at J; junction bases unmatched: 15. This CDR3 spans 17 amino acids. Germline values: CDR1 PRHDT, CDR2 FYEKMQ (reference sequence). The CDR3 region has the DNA TGTGCCAGCAGAAAGAGAAGACAGGGGATACCACACAATGAGCAGTTCTTC. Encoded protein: CASRKRRQGIPHNEQFF.